The 29 T cell receptor beta chains reported below all come from one sample, sequenced in a study of cytomegalovirus exposure and HLA in healthy donors. This PCR relied on a set of 60 Vbeta primers and 13 Jbeta primers. Data came from immunoSEQ multiplex PCR; TCRdb stores just in-frame clones and leaves some out. The profile shows approximately 200,000 clones, around four fifths of them singletons. Sample: PBMCs. These TCRs come from a woman between 45 and 60 years old in good health and CMV-seropositive.

This clone was observed a single time. The V gene is TRBV10-1, the J gene TRBJ1-1; the D is unclear. CDR1 and CDR2 (germline): WNHNN, SYGVQD (reference sequence). The V end was cut by 5 bases, the J end by 7 bases, with 14 bases between. The CDR3 is 13 amino acids. DNA of the CDR3: TGCGCCAGCAGTCGAAGCGTAGTGGGTGAAGCTTTCTTT. This encodes CASSRSVVGEAFF.

The rearrangement joins TRBV11-2 to TRBJ1-6, with 11 bases lining up with TRBD1. The V gene end was trimmed by 5 bases and the J gene end by 4 bases; junction bases not matched to a gene: 1. The CDR3 sequence is 15 residues long. Germline assignment: CDR1 SGHAT and CDR2 FQNNGV. The CDR3, as DNA: TGTGCCAGCAGCGGACAGGGGGCTTATAATTCACCCCTCCACTTT. Amino acids: CASSGQGAYNSPLHF.

This CDR3 reads CASGRFQETQYF. CDR3 nucleotides: TGTGCCAGCGGGAGGTTCCAAGAGACCCAGTACTTC. The rearrangement links TRBV6-6 to TRBJ2-5, with D perhaps TRBD2 (6 bases). CDR1 is MNHNY and CDR2 is SVGAGI in the germline V gene (reference sequence). V gave up 8 bases and J gave up 1 base, with 8 bases separating them. The CDR3 is made up of 12 amino acids.

The rearrangement links TRBV10-2 to TRBJ1-5; 12 bases agree with TRBD1. The V segment lost 4 bases and the J segment 6 bases; nucleotides outside the gene matches: 1. CDR3 length equals 14 residues. CDR1 and CDR2 from the germline V gene are WSHSY and SAAADI. The CDR3 DNA reads as TGCGCCAGCAGTGGGGACAGGGGGCGTCAGCCCCAGCATTTT. Its translation is CASSGDRGRQPQHF.

Only one count was recorded for this clone. Written as DNA, the CDR3 is TGTGCCAGTAGCGGGAGGCCGGGGAATGAGCAGTTCTTC. Amino acids: CASSGRPGNEQFF. This chain joins TRBV6-4 and TRBJ2-1; 10 nucleotides match TRBD2. This CDR3 spans 13 amino acids. With 9 bases clipped from V and 7 bases from J, the junction kept 6 bases outside the gene matches. Per germline, CDR1 MRHNA and CDR2 SNTAGT.

In its sample, this clone was seen once. The rearrangement joins TRBV2 to TRBJ2-7; 10 bases align to TRBD2. The CDR3 contains 14 residues. V lost 6 bases and J lost 4; bases outside the gene matches: 6. Germline V gives CDR1 SNHLY, CDR2 FYNNEI. CDR3 region: CASRGRAGGYEQYF. CDR3 bases: TGTGCCAGCAGGGGCCGAGCGGGAGGGTACGAGCAGTACTTC.

This rearrangement joins TRBV7-9 to TRBJ1-2, with D maybe TRBD1 (5 bases). Per germline, CDR1 SEHNR and CDR2 FQNEAQ (reference sequence). The CDR3 spans 13 residues. The V end lost 3 bases, the J end lost 3 bases, and 8 bases lay between the germline ends. The CDR3 sequence: CASSFGTDYGYTF. The CDR3 DNA is TGTGCCAGCAGCTTTGGGACTGACTATGGCTACACCTTC.

The table lists this clone with a few counts. The rearrangement joins TRBV6-6 to TRBJ1-1; D is perhaps TRBD1 (6 bases). Germline CDR1 reads MNHNY; CDR2 reads SVGAGI (reference sequence). The V end lost 6 bases, the J end lost 1 base, and 18 bases lay between the germline ends. This CDR3 has 16 residues. This chain's CDR3 is CASSPRWGQGNTEAFF. In nucleotides, the CDR3 is TGTGCCAGCAGCCCCCGGTGGGGGCAGGGGAACACTGAAGCTTTCTTT.

On this clone: Its ends do not fully match the called genes, so a read error is possible. V and J are TRBV7-9 and TRBJ1-2; 9 positions agree with TRBD1. The CDR3 runs 14 residues. Germline V lookup: CDR1 SEHNR, CDR2 FQNEAQ (reference sequence). DNA for the CDR3: TGTTCCAGCAGCTCACAGGGGGCCGTCTATGGCTACACCTTC. It codes for CSSSSQGAVYGYTF.

The chain has TRBV7-2 and TRBJ2-7; 7 bases agree with TRBD2. The CDR3 is 16 residues long. CDR1 and CDR2 (germline): SGHTA, FQGNSA. Losses at the gene ends were 1 base for V and 3 bases for J; bases not matched to a gene: 9. The CDR3 DNA is TGTGCCAGCAGCTTAGAATCCGCTAGCGGAATCTACGAGCAGTACTTC. Translated: CASSLESASGIYEQYF.

The rearrangement links TRBV7-8 to TRBJ1-3; D remains ambiguous. Deletions cut 3 bases from V and 2 bases from J, with 14 bases between. Germline V gene sequence: CDR1 SGHVS, CDR2 FQNEAQ. This CDR3 is 16 amino acids long. CDR3 residues: CASSFGGLLPGNTIYF. CDR3 DNA sequence: TGTGCCAGCAGCTTTGGCGGATTACTCCCTGGAAACACCATATATTTT.

This clone has only a few counts. The DNA for the CDR3 is TGTGCCAGCAGAGGTCGGGGGGATTTGATTGGCTACACCTTC. Its protein is CASRGRGDLIGYTF. The V and J genes are TRBV7-8 and TRBJ1-2, with D possibly TRBD1 on 5 matching bases. CDR3 size: 14 residues. Trimming shortened V by 6 bases and J by 7 bases, and 18 bases separated the two germline ends. Per germline, CDR1 SGHVS and CDR2 FQNEAQ.

To note about this clone: The sample carries other DNA sequences with the same CDR3. The CDR3 DNA sequence: TGTGCCAGCAGCCGACAGGGTGACACTGAAGCTTTCTTT. It is translated as CASSRQGDTEAFF. The genes are TRBV7-2 and TRBJ1-1; the match to TRBD1 covers 7 bases. Losses at the gene ends were 5 bases for V and 3 bases for J; bases not matched to a gene: 3. Germline values: CDR1 SGHTA, CDR2 FQGNSA. CDR3 length: 13 amino acids.

V is TRBV9 and J is TRBJ2-1; 12 nucleotides line up with TRBD2. With V trimmed by 2 bases and J by 9 bases, 9 bases remained unmatched. Germline V gene lookup returns CDR1 SGDLS and CDR2 YYNGEE. The CDR3 covers 16 residues. CDR3 residues: CASSVASGGAVGEQFF. Written as DNA, the CDR3 is TGTGCCAGCAGCGTGGCTAGCGGGGGGGCAGTAGGTGAGCAGTTCTTC.

This chain joins TRBV7-9 and TRBJ2-7; 8 positions agree with TRBD1. This CDR3 is built from 12 residues. V was pared by 7 bases and J by 4 bases, with 3 bases of the junction left unmatched. Germline V gene lookup returns CDR1 SEHNR and CDR2 FQNEAQ (reference sequence). CDR3 sequence (DNA): TGTGCCAGCACAGGGGGCGGGTACGAGCAGTACTTC. It yields the protein CASTGGGYEQYF.

V is TRBV19 and J is TRBJ1-1; D gene ambiguous. This CDR3 region has 13 residues. CDR1 is LNHDA and CDR2 is SQIVND in the germline V gene (reference sequence). Trimming left V 7 bases short and J 1 base short, with 10 bases between. CDR3 amino acids: CASTKNTNTEAFF. CDR3 DNA: TGTGCCAGTACCAAGAACACGAACACTGAAGCTTTCTTT.

V is TRBV5-8 and J is TRBJ1-4; D unclear. The germline V gene encodes CDR1 SGHTS and CDR2 YDEGEE. Trimming left V 6 bases short and J 3 bases short, with 6 bases between. This CDR3 comprises 12 residues. The CDR3: CASKEANEKLFF. The DNA for the CDR3 is TGTGCCAGCAAAGAGGCTAATGAAAAACTGTTTTTT.

Notes on this clone: Because it lacks the conserved phenylalanine or tryptophan at the end, this CDR3 is likely a read error. DNA for the CDR3: TGTGCCAGCGGGACAGGTCGCCGCAATCAGCCCCAGCATCTT. It is translated as CASGTGRRNQPQHL. The chain links TRBV28 to TRBJ1-5; 8 bases are shared with TRBD1. V shed 8 bases and J 2 bases; nucleotides not matched to a gene: 5. Per germline, CDR1 MDHEN and CDR2 SYDVKM. This CDR3 is 14 amino acids long.

The rearrangement joins TRBV4-1 to TRBJ1-5, with 10 bases identical to TRBD1. Germline assignment: CDR1 MGHRA and CDR2 YSYEKL. The CDR3 contains 17 residues. Trimming at V came to 1 base and at J to 1 base, leaving 4 bases not matched to a gene. In nucleotides, the CDR3 is TGCGCCAGCAGCCAAGGACGGACAGGGGGAAGCAATCAGCCCCAGCATTTT. It specifies CASSQGRTGGSNQPQHF.

This clone appeared once. As DNA, the CDR3 is TGCGCCAGCAGCTTGGCCGCGGGCCCAGAGACCCAGTACTTC. It encodes CASSLAAGPETQYF. The rearrangement uses TRBV5-1 and TRBJ2-5; maybe TRBD2 (5 bases). The CDR3 totals 14 residues. Germline V CDR1 and CDR2: SGHRS, YFSETQ. Trimming removed 0 bases at V and 4 bases at J, with 10 bases between.

This CDR3 reads CASSGLALANTGELFF. DNA for the CDR3: TGTGCCAGCAGCGGACTAGCGCTCGCGAACACCGGGGAGCTGTTTTTT. The chain employs TRBV27 and TRBJ2-2; TRBD2 matches at 9 bases. The germline V gene encodes CDR1 MNHEY and CDR2 SMNVEV (reference sequence). The CDR3 runs 16 residues. Trimming removed 6 bases from V and 0 bases from J; junction bases left unmatched: 5.

The chain employs TRBV7-8 and TRBJ2-2; 10 bases align to TRBD2. The V gene end was trimmed by 8 bases and the J gene end by 5 bases; junction bases not matched to a gene: 20. The CDR3 is made up of 19 amino acids. Germline CDR1 is SGHVS and CDR2 is FQNEAQ. CDR3 nucleotides: TGTGCCAGCTCCGCCCGGAGAGCGGGAGGGCCATTTCAAACCGGGGAGCTGTTTTTT. Amino acid sequence: CASSARRAGGPFQTGELFF.

The chain uses TRBV5-1 and TRBJ1-2; 7 bases are shared with TRBD1. The CDR3 extends over 14 amino acids. The germline V gene encodes CDR1 SGHRS and CDR2 YFSETQ. The V and J ends lost 3 bases and 1 base, in that order; junction bases with no gene match: 3. The CDR3 DNA sequence: TGCGCCAGCAGCTCGGGACAGATTAACTATGGCTACACCTTC. It codes for CASSSGQINYGYTF.

The genes are TRBV5-4 and TRBJ2-3; 8 nucleotides line up with TRBD1. V shed 2 bases and J 0 bases; nucleotides not matched to a gene: 11. CDR3 length: 18 amino acids. Germline V gene sequence: CDR1 SGHNT, CDR2 YYREEE (reference sequence). The CDR3 loop reads CASSFTGGGRSSTDTQYF. DNA of the CDR3: TGTGCCAGCAGCTTCACAGGGGGAGGTAGATCTAGCACAGATACGCAGTATTTT.

This clone came up a few times. The chain is built from TRBV6-1 and TRBJ1-6; 7 nucleotides align to TRBD1. CDR1 MNHNS and CDR2 SASEGT come from the germline V gene. The ends lost 1 base at V and 6 bases at J; junction bases unmatched: 3. This CDR3 spans 15 amino acids. CDR3 sequence (DNA): TGTGCCAGCAGTGAAGGGACAGGATTTAATTCACCCCTCCACTTT. This translates into CASSEGTGFNSPLHF.

The table lists this clone with a count of one. Other nucleotide sequences from this sample produce the same CDR3. The CDR3 DNA reads TGTGCCAGCAGTCCCGGACAAGGGGGTTACAATGAGCAGTTCTTC. Its protein product is CASSPGQGGYNEQFF. This chain joins TRBV28 and TRBJ2-1; TRBD1 might be the D (6 bases). V shed 5 bases and J shed 4 bases, with 15 bases lying between them. The CDR3 totals 15 residues. Germline V lookup: CDR1 MDHEN, CDR2 SYDVKM.

The chain recombines TRBV5-1 with TRBJ2-5; tentative D call: TRBD1 (5 bases). CDR1 is SGHRS and CDR2 is YFSETQ in the germline V gene. This CDR3 has 14 residues. Between the trimmed V and J ends, which lost 2 bases and 1 base, there was a span of 9 bases. The CDR3 DNA is TGCGCCAGCAGCTTCCAGACAGTCCAAGAGACCCAGTACTTC. Translating gives CASSFQTVQETQYF.

The V and J genes are TRBV9 and TRBJ2-1, with TRBD2 matching 7 bases. The length of the CDR3 is 13 residues. Germline CDR1 and CDR2: SGDLS and YYNGEE. The V segment lost 3 bases and the J segment 7 bases; nucleotides outside the gene matches: 4. CDR3 region: CASSAAGSNEQFF. The DNA for the CDR3 is TGTGCCAGCAGCGCAGCGGGAAGTAATGAGCAGTTCTTC.

This clone was detected a few times. CDR3 bases: TGCGCCAGCAGCCAAGTGGGGACAGAGACCGGGGAGCTGTTTTTT. Translated, it gives CASSQVGTETGELFF. The chain joins TRBV4-3 to TRBJ2-2; 7 bases map to TRBD1. The CDR3 contains 15 residues. Germline V gene sequence: CDR1 LGHNA, CDR2 YSLEER. The V and J ends lost 1 base and 5 bases, in that order; junction bases with no gene match: 4.